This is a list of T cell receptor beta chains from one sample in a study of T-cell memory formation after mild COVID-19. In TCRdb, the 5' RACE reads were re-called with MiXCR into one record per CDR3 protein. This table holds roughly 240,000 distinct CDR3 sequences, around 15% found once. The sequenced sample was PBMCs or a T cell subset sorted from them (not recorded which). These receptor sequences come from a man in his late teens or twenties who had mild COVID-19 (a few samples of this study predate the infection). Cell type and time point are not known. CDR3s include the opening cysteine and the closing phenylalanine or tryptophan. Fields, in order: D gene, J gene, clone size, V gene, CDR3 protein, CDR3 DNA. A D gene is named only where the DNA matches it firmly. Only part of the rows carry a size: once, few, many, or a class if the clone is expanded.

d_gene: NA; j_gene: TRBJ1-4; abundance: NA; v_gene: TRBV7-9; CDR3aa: CASSPRGVEKLFF; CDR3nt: TGTGCCAGCAGCCCCCGGGGGGTGGAAAAACTGTTTTTT
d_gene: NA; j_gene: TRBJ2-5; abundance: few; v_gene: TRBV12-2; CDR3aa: CASRSHLGAGTAQETQYF; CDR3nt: TGTGCAAGTCGCTCCCACCTGGGAGCCGGGACAGCCCAAGAGACCCAGTACTTC
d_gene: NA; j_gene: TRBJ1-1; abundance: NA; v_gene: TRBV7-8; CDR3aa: CASSLGVKMNTEAFF; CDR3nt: TGTGCCAGCAGCTTAGGCGTCAAAATGAACACTGAAGCTTTCTTT
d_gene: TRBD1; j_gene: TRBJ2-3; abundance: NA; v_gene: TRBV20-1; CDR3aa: CSAYTGETDTQYF; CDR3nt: TGCAGTGCTTATACAGGGGAAACAGATACGCAGTATTTT
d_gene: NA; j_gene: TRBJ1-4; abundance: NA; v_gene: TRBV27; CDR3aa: CASSLSPNEKLFF; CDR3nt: TGTGCCAGCAGTTTATCGCCAAATGAAAAACTGTTTTTT
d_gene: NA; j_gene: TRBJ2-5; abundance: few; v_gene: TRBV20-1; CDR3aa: CSADASRWETQYF; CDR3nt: TGCAGTGCAGACGCTTCTCGTTGGGAGACCCAGTACTTC
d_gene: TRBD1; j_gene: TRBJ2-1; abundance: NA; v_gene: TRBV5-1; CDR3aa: CASTATGSYNEQFF; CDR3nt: TGCGCCAGCACCGCGACAGGGTCCTACAATGAGCAGTTCTTC
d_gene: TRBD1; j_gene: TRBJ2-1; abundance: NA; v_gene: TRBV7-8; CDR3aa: CASSLGDSFYNEQFF; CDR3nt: TGTGCCAGCAGCTTGGGGGACAGCTTCTACAATGAGCAGTTCTTC
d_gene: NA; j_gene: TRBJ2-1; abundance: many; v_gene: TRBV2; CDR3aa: CASSEAWGGEQFF; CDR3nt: TGTGCCAGCAGTGAAGCTTGGGGAGGTGAGCAGTTCTTC
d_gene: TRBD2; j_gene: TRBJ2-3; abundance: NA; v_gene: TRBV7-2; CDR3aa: CASSWTSGVGDTQYF; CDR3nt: TGTGCCAGCAGCTGGACTAGCGGGGTGGGAGATACGCAGTATTTT
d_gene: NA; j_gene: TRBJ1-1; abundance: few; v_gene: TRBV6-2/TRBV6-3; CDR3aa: CASSYVRKRITEAFF; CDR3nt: TGTGCCAGCAGTTACGTCCGAAAGCGGATCACTGAAGCTTTCTTT
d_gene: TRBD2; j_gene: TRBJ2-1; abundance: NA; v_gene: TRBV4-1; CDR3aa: CASSQSSGAQQQFF; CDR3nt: TGCGCCAGCAGCCAGTCTAGCGGGGCCCAGCAGCAGTTCTTC
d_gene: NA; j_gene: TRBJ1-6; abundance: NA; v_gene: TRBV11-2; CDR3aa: CASSPMIVGSPLHF; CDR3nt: TGTGCCAGCAGCCCCATGATCGTGGGGTCACCCCTCCACTTT
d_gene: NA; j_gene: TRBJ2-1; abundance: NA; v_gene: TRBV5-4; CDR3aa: CASSLTQGSYNEQFF; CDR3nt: TGTGCCAGCAGCTTGACGCAGGGATCCTACAATGAGCAGTTCTTC
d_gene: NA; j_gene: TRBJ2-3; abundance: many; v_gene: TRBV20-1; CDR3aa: CSGGEPGADTQYF; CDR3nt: TGCAGCGGAGGTGAACCTGGGGCGGATACGCAGTATTTT
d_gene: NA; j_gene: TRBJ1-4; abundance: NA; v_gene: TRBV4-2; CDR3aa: CASSQGGGGHGEKLFF; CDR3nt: TGTGCCAGCAGCCAAGGGGGGGGAGGGCACGGTGAAAAACTGTTTTTT
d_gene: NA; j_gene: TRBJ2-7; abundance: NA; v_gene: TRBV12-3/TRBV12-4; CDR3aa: CASSRNSYEQYF; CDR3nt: TGTGCCAGCTCCCGAAATAGCTACGAGCAGTACTTC
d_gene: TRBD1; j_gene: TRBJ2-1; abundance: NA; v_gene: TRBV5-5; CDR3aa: CASSFSTGGYSYNEQFF; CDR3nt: TGTGCCAGCAGCTTTTCTACAGGGGGTTACTCCTACAATGAGCAGTTCTTC
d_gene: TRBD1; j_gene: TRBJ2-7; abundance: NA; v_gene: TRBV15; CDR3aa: CATSEAGTGAYEQYF; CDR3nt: TGTGCCACCAGCGAAGCCGGGACAGGGGCCTACGAGCAGTACTTC
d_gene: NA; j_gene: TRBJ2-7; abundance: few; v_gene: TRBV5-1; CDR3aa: CASSSLDYSYEQYF; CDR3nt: TGCGCCAGCAGCTCCCTCGATTACTCCTACGAGCAGTACTTC
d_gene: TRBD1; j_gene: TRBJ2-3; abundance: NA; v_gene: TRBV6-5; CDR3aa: CASSYRGPPIDTQYF; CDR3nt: TGTGCCAGCAGCTACAGGGGGCCGCCAATAGATACGCAGTATTTT
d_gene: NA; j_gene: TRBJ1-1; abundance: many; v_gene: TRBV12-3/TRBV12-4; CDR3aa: CASSQGEAFF; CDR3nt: TGTGCCAGCAGTCAGGGTGAAGCTTTCTTT
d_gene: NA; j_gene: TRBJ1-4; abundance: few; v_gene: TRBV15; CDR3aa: CATSRGPAGSEKLFF; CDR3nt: TGTGCCACCAGCCGAGGGCCTGCCGGGAGTGAAAAACTGTTTTTT
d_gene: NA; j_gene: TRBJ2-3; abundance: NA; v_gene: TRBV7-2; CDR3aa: CASSLGPGSTDTQYF; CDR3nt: TGTGCCAGCAGCTTGGGGCCCGGGAGCACAGATACGCAGTATTTT
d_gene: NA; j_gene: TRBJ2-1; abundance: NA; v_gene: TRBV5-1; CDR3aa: CASSLDSPANEQFF; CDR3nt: TGCGCCAGCAGCTTGGACTCCCCAGCCAATGAGCAGTTCTTC
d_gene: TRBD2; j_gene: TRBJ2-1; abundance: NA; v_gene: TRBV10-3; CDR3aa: CAIRAGTTDQFF; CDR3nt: TGTGCCATCAGAGCCGGGACTACCGATCAGTTCTTC
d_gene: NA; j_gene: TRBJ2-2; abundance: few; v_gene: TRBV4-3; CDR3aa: CASSPLVTNTGELFF; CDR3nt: TGCGCCAGCAGCCCGCTGGTCACGAACACCGGGGAGCTGTTTTTT
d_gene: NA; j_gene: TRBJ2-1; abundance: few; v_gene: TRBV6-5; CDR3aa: CASSYDGDNEQFF; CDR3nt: TGTGCCAGCAGTTACGACGGGGATAATGAGCAGTTCTTC
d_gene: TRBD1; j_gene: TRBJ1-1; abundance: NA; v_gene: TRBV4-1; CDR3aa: CASSQETGGYTEAFF; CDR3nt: TGCGCCAGCAGCCAGGAGACAGGGGGCTACACTGAAGCTTTCTTT
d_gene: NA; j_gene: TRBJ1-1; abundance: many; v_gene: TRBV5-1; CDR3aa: CASSSQGTVDTEAFF; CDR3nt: TGCGCCAGCAGCTCCCAGGGAACGGTGGACACTGAAGCTTTCTTT
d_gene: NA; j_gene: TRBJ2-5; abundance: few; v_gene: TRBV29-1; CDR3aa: CSVEPAGALETQYF; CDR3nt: TGCAGCGTTGAGCCCGCGGGGGCCCTCGAGACCCAGTACTTC
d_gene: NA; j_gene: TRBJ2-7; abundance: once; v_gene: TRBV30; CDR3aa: CAWSVISPYEQYF; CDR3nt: TGTGCCTGGAGTGTAATATCCCCCTACGAGCAGTACTTC
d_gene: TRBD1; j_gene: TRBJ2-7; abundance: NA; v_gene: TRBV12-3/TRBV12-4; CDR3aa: CASSCRTGGYEQYF; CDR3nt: TGTGCCAGCAGTTGCCGGACAGGGGGCTACGAGCAGTACTTC
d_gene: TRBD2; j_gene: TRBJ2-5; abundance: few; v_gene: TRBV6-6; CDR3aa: CASRAGLAGNQETQYF; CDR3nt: TGTGCCAGCAGGGCCGGACTAGCGGGGAACCAAGAGACCCAGTACTTC